Listed below are T cell receptor beta chains from one sample, sequenced in a study of blood T cell repertoires in COVID-19. Profiling relied on immunoSEQ multiplex PCR, and the TCRdb table lists in-frame clones only, not all of them. The table lists roughly 41,000 clones, 80% to 90% of them singletons. The sequenced sample consisted of peripheral blood. The source of these receptors is a human donor in a cohort sampled during active COVID-19. The donor label of this sample is uncertain. Each CDR3 is given with its conserved first and last residue. D genes are given only for firm matches. A row's size may be missing; if present it is once, few, many or a size class.

TRBJ1-1 | NA | TRBV12-5 | NA | TGTGCTAGTGCCCCCCCCATGAACACTGAAGCTTTCTTT | CASAPPMNTEAFF
TRBJ2-7 | NA | TRBV4-1 | TRBD1 | TGCGCCAGCAGCCAGTCTGGACAGGGAACCTACGAGCAGTACTTC | CASSQSGQGTYEQYF
TRBJ1-5 | NA | TRBV6-5 | NA | TGTGCCAGCAGAGCGACATGGCGGGGCGATCAGCCCCAGCATTTT | CASRATWRGDQPQHF
TRBJ1-5 | few | TRBV19 | NA | TGTGCCAGTAGTGGGGAGGGGGGTCAGCCCCAGCATTTT | CASSGEGGQPQHF
TRBJ1-5 | NA | TRBV24-1 | NA | TGTGCCACCAGTGACTCCCTTCAGATTCAGCCCCAGCATTTT | CATSDSLQIQPQHF
TRBJ2-7 | NA | TRBV11-2 | TRBD1 | TGTGCCAGCCTAGGACAGGGTGTCTACGAGCAGTACTTC | CASLGQGVYEQYF
TRBJ2-5 | NA | TRBV18 | TRBD1 | TGTGCCAGCTCTCTCATTGGGACAGGGGCCCAAGAGACCCAGTACTTC | CASSLIGTGAQETQYF
TRBJ1-6 | NA | TRBV19 | TRBD1 | TGTGCCAGTAGGGCCGGGGACAGGGGACCGAATTCACCCCTCCACTTT | CASRAGDRGPNSPLHF
TRBJ1-1 | few | TRBV27 | NA | TGTGCCAGCAGTTTTCGAGTGAACACTGAAGCTTTCTTT | CASSFRVNTEAFF
TRBJ1-2 | few | TRBV3-1/TRBV3-2 | NA | TGTGCCAGCAGCCAAGACGAGGGCAGGGGCGAGTACACCTTC | CASSQDEGRGEYTF
TRBJ2-3 | NA | TRBV6-2/TRBV6-3 | TRBD1 | TGTGCCAGCAGTTACTCCGGACAGGGGGCCAGCACAGATACGCAGTATTTT | CASSYSGQGASTDTQYF
TRBJ1-3 | NA | TRBV10-3 | NA | TGTGCCATTCAGGGATCCGGAAACACCATATATTTT | CAIQGSGNTIYF
TRBJ2-2 | NA | TRBV6-5 | TRBD1 | TGTGCCAGCAGAGCCGGGACAGGGAAAACCGGGGAGCTGTTTTTT | CASRAGTGKTGELFF
TRBJ2-3 | NA | TRBV5-6 | TRBD2 | TGTGCCAGCAGCTTGGGGCCTAGCGGGGGGGCGAGGACGCAGTATTTT | CASSLGPSGGARTQYF
TRBJ2-7 | once | TRBV4-3 | NA | TGCGCCAGCAGCCAAGAAGGGAGTGGTACCTACGAGCAGTACTTC | CASSQEGSGTYEQYF
TRBJ1-2 | NA | TRBV6-5 | TRBD1 | TGTGCCAGCAGGCGGACAGGGGAAGGCTACACCTTC | CASRRTGEGYTF
TRBJ1-3 | NA | TRBV9 | TRBD1 | TGTGCCAGCAGCGTTGGGCAGGGGGCCTCTGGAAACACCATATATTTT | CASSVGQGASGNTIYF
TRBJ1-1 | NA | TRBV27 | NA | TGTGCCAGCAGTCCCATCCTTTCCTCGGCGGGCACTGAAGCTTTCTTT | CASSPILSSAGTEAFF
TRBJ1-3 | NA | TRBV29-1 | NA | TGCAGCGTCCTAGGGACATCTGGAAACACCATATATTTT | CSVLGTSGNTIYF
TRBJ2-1 | once | TRBV7-9 | TRBD1 | TGTGCCAGCAGCTTTGCAGGGACAGGGAGCGAGCAGTTCTTC | CASSFAGTGSEQFF
TRBJ1-1 | NA | TRBV6-1 | NA | TGTGCCAGCAGTGATCGGGGGATGAACACTGAAGCTTTCTTT | CASSDRGMNTEAFF
TRBJ1-2 | NA | TRBV9 | TRBD1 | TGTGCCAGCAACGATCTTGGGACAGACTATGGCTACACCTTC | CASNDLGTDYGYTF
TRBJ2-5 | NA | TRBV5-1 | TRBD2 | TGCGCCAGCAGCTTGGCCCCGGGGGGGCAAGAGACCCAGTACTTC | CASSLAPGGQETQYF
TRBJ1-1 | NA | TRBV19 | NA | TGTGCCAGTAGTATGTGGGGGGACACTGAAGCTTTCTTT | CASSMWGDTEAFF
TRBJ1-5 | medium-sized | TRBV19 | TRBD1 | TGTGCCAGTAGTGCAGCCCCGGGACAGGGGGTAGGCAATCAGCCCCAGCATTTT | CASSAAPGQGVGNQPQHF
TRBJ1-1 | NA | TRBV10-3 | NA | TGTGCCATCAGTGAGTCGGGAGTGAACACTGAAGCTTTCTTT | CAISESGVNTEAFF
TRBJ2-7 | NA | TRBV6-2/TRBV6-3 | NA | TGTGCCAGCAGCAACCCCACCCTTCTCCTAGCCTACGAGCAGTACTTC | CASSNPTLLLAYEQYF
TRBJ1-2 | NA | TRBV19 | TRBD1 | TGTGCCAGTAGCAACGGACAGGCGTCCTATGGCTACACCTTC | CASSNGQASYGYTF
TRBJ1-4 | NA | TRBV4-3 | NA | TGCGCCAGCAGCCGCACAACGGGGGAAAAACTGTTTTTT | CASSRTTGEKLFF
TRBJ2-2 | NA | TRBV4-1 | NA | TGCGCCAGCAGCGACAGGAGCACGAACACCGGGGAGCTGTTTTTT | CASSDRSTNTGELFF
TRBJ1-3 | NA | TRBV19 | TRBD1 | TGTGCCAGTAAGGACAGGGACGGAAACACCATATATTTT | CASKDRDGNTIYF
TRBJ1-2 | once | TRBV5-1 | NA | TGCGCCAGCAGCTTGGCCCTAGTCTCAGCTAACTATGGCTACACCTTC | CASSLALVSANYGYTF
TRBJ2-2 | NA | TRBV2 | TRBD2 | TGTGCCAGCAGGAGACTAGCTGGCGGGGAGCTGTTTTTT | CASRRLAGGELFF
TRBJ1-5 | few | TRBV5-6 | NA | TGTGCCAGCAGCTTGGAGGGCAGGGCGACTAGCAATCAGCCCCAGCATTTT | CASSLEGRATSNQPQHF
TRBJ2-2 | NA | TRBV27 | TRBD2 | TGTGCCAGCAGTTTCCGGACTCGCGGGGGGGCCCGGGGCGGGGAGCTGTTTTTT | CASSFRTRGGARGGELFF
TRBJ1-4 | NA | TRBV5-4 | TRBD1 | TGTGCCAGCAGCTTACAGGGGGGGGTTGAAAAACTGTTTTTT | CASSLQGGVEKLFF
TRBJ2-3 | NA | TRBV6-5 | NA | TGTGCCAGCAGTCGTCGGGGGACGAGCACAGATACGCAGTATTTT | CASSRRGTSTDTQYF
TRBJ2-5 | NA | TRBV5-1 | NA | TGCGCCAGCAGCCGAGGGGACACCAATGCCCAAGAGACCCAGTACTTC | CASSRGDTNAQETQYF
TRBJ2-4 | NA | TRBV2 | NA | TGTGCCAGCACAGCGGCCCTAGCCAAAAACATTCAGTACTTC | CASTAALAKNIQYF
TRBJ2-1 | NA | TRBV9 | TRBD1 | TGTGCCAGCAGCGTAGATGTGACAGGGTCTGGTGAGCAGTTCTTC | CASSVDVTGSGEQFF
TRBJ1-4 | NA | TRBV6-2/TRBV6-3 | TRBD1 | TGTGCCAGCAGCTTGGGGACAGCCGCAACTAATGAAAAACTGTTTTTT | CASSLGTAATNEKLFF
TRBJ1-1 | NA | TRBV19 | TRBD1 | TGTGCCAGTAGTACCCCCCCGGGACAGGGAAACACTGAAGCTTTCTTT | CASSTPPGQGNTEAFF
TRBJ2-3 | NA | TRBV19 | NA | TGTGCCAGTAGTACTACCGCGCGGCTTTACACAGATACGCAGTATTTT | CASSTTARLYTDTQYF
TRBJ1-6 | NA | TRBV5-1 | NA | TGCGCCAGCAGCCAGTCCCGGCAGGGGTTCTCACCCCTCCACTTT | CASSQSRQGFSPLHF
TRBJ1-4 | NA | TRBV7-2 | TRBD1 | TGTGCCAGCAGTAGGGACAGCCGGGGAGAAAAACTGTTTTTT | CASSRDSRGEKLFF
TRBJ1-5 | NA | TRBV23-1 | NA | TGCGCCAGCAGTCAGTCCGGGGGGGGCGAGAATCAGCCCCAGCATTTT | CASSQSGGGENQPQHF
TRBJ2-3 | NA | TRBV5-4 | TRBD1 | TGTGCCAGCAGCTCCACAGGGGGCAAGGGCACAGATACGCAGTATTTT | CASSSTGGKGTDTQYF
TRBJ1-3 | NA | TRBV5-1 | NA | TGCGCCAGCAGCTTGATGGGAATTCGGACAGCAGGAAACACCATATATTTT | CASSLMGIRTAGNTIYF
TRBJ2-7 | NA | TRBV9 | NA | TGTGCCAGCAGCGTAGAACAGATGACCTACGAGCAGTACTTC | CASSVEQMTYEQYF
TRBJ1-1 | NA | TRBV27 | NA | TGTGCCAGCAACCCGGGGGGTTTGAACACTGAAGCTTTCTTT | CASNPGGLNTEAFF
TRBJ2-1 | NA | TRBV5-5 | TRBD2 | TGTGCCAGCAGCCCGACTAGCGGGGGAGTCGAGCAGTTCTTC | CASSPTSGGVEQFF
TRBJ2-2 | NA | TRBV9 | TRBD1 | TGTGCCAGCAGCGTCTTTGGGACAGGGAACACCGGGGAGCTGTTTTTT | CASSVFGTGNTGELFF
TRBJ2-5 | NA | TRBV29-1 | NA | TGCAGCGTTGAAGTCCAGCAAGAGACCCAGTACTTC | CSVEVQQETQYF
TRBJ2-7 | NA | TRBV6-6 | NA | TGTGCCAGCAGTCGCGGGACAAGACAGCTTACCTACTCCTACGAGCAGTACTTC | CASSRGTRQLTYSYEQYF
TRBJ2-7 | few | TRBV19 | TRBD1 | TGTGCCAGTAGGGGATTGACAGGGCAGTCGAACGAGCAGTACTTC | CASRGLTGQSNEQYF
TRBJ2-2 | NA | TRBV7-9 | NA | TGTGCGCAGACGGCAGGGTTGAACACCGGGGAGCTGTTTTTT | CAQTAGLNTGELFF
TRBJ1-6 | NA | TRBV5-1 | NA | TGCGCCAGCAGCTTGGGAGCGAAGAGGGATTATTCACCCCTCCACTTT | CASSLGAKRDYSPLHF
TRBJ2-7 | NA | TRBV2 | TRBD1 | TGTGCCAGCAGTGAAGCTGGGACAGGGGTCTCCTACGAGCAGTACTTC | CASSEAGTGVSYEQYF
TRBJ2-7 | few | TRBV28 | TRBD1 | TGTGCCAGCAGCCTCGGGACAGCCTCCTACGAGCAGTACTTC | CASSLGTASYEQYF
TRBJ1-6 | NA | TRBV9 | NA | TGTGCCAGCAGCGACAGAAATACCCTCCACTTT | CASSDRNTLHF